One and the same sample provided the 14 T cell receptor beta chains below, sequenced in a study of cytotoxic CD8 clonotypes in ibrutinib-treated CLL (dated by TCRdb to the early 2020s). The method behind the library was the immunoSEQ multiplex PCR assay. The table was pulled from immuneACCESS by TCRdb, which kept in-frame rearrangements only. Such tables lose some clones; where checked, under half of the loss comes from unresolved V genes, and the rest has no known cause. The sample yields around 300,000 clones; almost 80% were counted once. The ten largest clones add up to roughly 6.3% of the sample. The sequencing here drew on PBMCs, taken before ibrutinib treatment. The receptor set was obtained from a human donor with chronic lymphocytic leukemia.

This sequence joins TRBV6-5 and TRBJ2-1, with 9 bases matching TRBD2. The CDR3 runs 16 residues. V gave up 0 bases and J gave up 3 bases; unmatched junction bases: 3. Germline CDR1 MNHEY, CDR2 SVGAGI. CDR3 sequence (DNA): TGTGCCAGCAGTTACTCTGAACTAGCGGGCTACAATGAGCAGTTCTTC. Its translation is CASSYSELAGYNEQFF.

This chain joins TRBV6-6 and TRBJ2-4; 9 positions match TRBD2. The CDR3 has 16 amino acids. V lost 2 bases, J lost 1 base, and 3 bases stayed unmatched. Germline CDR1 and CDR2: MNHNY and SVGAGI (reference sequence). In nucleotides, the CDR3 is TGTGCCAGCAGTTACGGAAGCGGGAGGGCCAAAAACATTCAGTACTTC. Translation gives CASSYGSGRAKNIQYF.

The gene calls are TRBV11-3 and TRBJ1-5; D is unresolved. The CDR3 covers 17 residues. V gave up 0 bases and J gave up 0 bases, with 12 bases separating them. CDR1 and CDR2 from the germline V gene are SGHNT and YENEEA. The CDR3 DNA follows: TGTGCCAGCAGCTTAGAGACGATTTGCGATAGCAATCAGCCCCAGCATTTT. It translates to CASSLETICDSNQPQHF. Using reference TRBV11-3 and TRBJ1-5 for the parts outside the CDR3, the full variable domain is EAGVVQSPRYKIIEKKQPVAFWCNPISGHNTLYWYLQNLGQGPELLIRYENEEAVDDSQLPKDRFSAERLKGVDSTLKIQPAELGDSAVYLCASSLETICDSNQPQHFGDGTRLSIL.

The chain recombines TRBV6-5 with TRBJ1-1; 7 bases line up with TRBD1. This CDR3 has 13 amino acids. Germline assignment: CDR1 MNHEY and CDR2 SVGAGI. The ends lost 5 bases at V and 7 bases at J; junction bases unmatched: 7. The CDR3 DNA reads TGTGCCAGCAGTCCGGGGACAGTGCTTGAAGCTTTCTTT. Protein product: CASSPGTVLEAFF.

The chain is built from TRBV7-2 and TRBJ2-7, with D uncertain. This CDR3 spans 15 amino acids. V was shortened by 5 bases and J by 0 bases, with 14 bases between the two germline ends. From germline, CDR1 is SGHTA and CDR2 FQGNSA. CDR3: CASSPNYRSSYEQYF. In DNA, the CDR3 is TGTGCCAGCAGCCCCAACTACCGAAGCTCCTACGAGCAGTACTTC.

CDR3 region: CASSPKPDRDEQYF. CDR3 coding DNA: TGTGCCAGTAGCCCAAAACCGGACAGGGACGAGCAGTACTTC. The genes are TRBV19 and TRBJ2-7; 8 bases map to TRBD1. This CDR3 comprises 14 residues. Germline V gene sequence: CDR1 LNHDA, CDR2 SQIVND (reference sequence). V lost 6 bases, J lost 5 bases, and 9 bases stayed unmatched.

This chain uses TRBV5-1 with TRBJ2-1; 8 bases are a match to TRBD2. This CDR3 is 16 amino acids long. Germline V gene lookup returns CDR1 SGHRS and CDR2 YFSETQ. Trimming cost V 4 bases and J 3 bases; bases outside gene matches: 9. CDR3 nucleotides: TGCGCCAGCAGCCCGACGGCGGGACTAGGCTACAATGAGCAGTTCTTC. Protein product: CASSPTAGLGYNEQFF. The variable domain in full, completed from reference TRBV5-1 and TRBJ2-1, reads KAGVTQTPRYLIKTRGQQVTLSCSPISGHRSVSWYQQTPGQGLQFLFEYFSETQRNKGNFPGRFSGRQFSNSRSEMNVSTLELGDSALYLCASSPTAGLGYNEQFFGPGTRLTVL.

The gene calls are TRBV9 and TRBJ2-1; maybe TRBD1 (6 bases). V gave up 0 bases and J gave up 9 bases, with 13 bases separating them. CDR3 length: 14 residues. The germline gives CDR1 SGDLS, CDR2 YYNGEE. The CDR3 protein is CASSVAGQSSEQFF. In DNA, the CDR3 is TGTGCCAGCAGCGTAGCCGGACAGTCGAGTGAGCAGTTCTTC.

The rearrangement uses TRBV6-5 and TRBJ2-7, with D uncertain. The V end lost 2 bases, the J end lost 0 bases, and 11 bases lay between the germline ends. The CDR3 runs 15 residues. CDR1 and CDR2 from the germline V gene are MNHEY and SVGAGI. CDR3 residues: CASSYRTESSYEQYF. The CDR3 coding sequence is TGTGCCAGCAGTTACCGAACGGAGAGCTCCTACGAGCAGTACTTC.

The chain links TRBV4-3 to TRBJ2-1; tentatively, D is TRBD2 (6 bases). The CDR3 has 13 amino acids. V was clipped by 0 bases and J by 9 bases, with 9 bases between them. Germline V gives CDR1 LGHNA, CDR2 YSLEER. CDR3 sequence (DNA): TGCGCCAGCAGCCAAGAGCGGGATGGTGAGCAGTTCTTC. Its protein is CASSQERDGEQFF.

The chain joins TRBV5-4 to TRBJ2-7; 7 bases agree with TRBD1. Germline lookup yields CDR1 SGHNT and CDR2 YYREEE (reference sequence). The CDR3 runs to 15 residues. V lost 5 bases to trimming and J lost 0 bases; unmatched junction nucleotides: 8. CDR3 DNA sequence: TGTGCCAGCAGACCTGACAGGGCGAGCTCCTACGAGCAGTACTTC. Translation gives CASRPDRASSYEQYF.

V is TRBV30 and J is TRBJ2-4; D call uncertain. Germline-derived CDR1 and CDR2 are GTSNPN and SVGIG (reference sequence). CDR3 size: 14 residues. V lost 5 bases and J lost 0, with 11 bases in between. This chain's CDR3 is CAWSHSLAKNIQYF. In nucleotides, the CDR3 is TGTGCCTGGTCCCACTCTCTAGCCAAAAACATTCAGTACTTC.

The CDR3 DNA reads TGTGCCAGCAGCTTAGGGCAGACGAACACCGGGGAGCTGTTTTTT. Protein product: CASSLGQTNTGELFF. The chain is built from TRBV7-6 and TRBJ2-2; D is uncertain. The V gene lost 1 base and the J gene lost 0 bases, with 6 bases spanning the gap. Germline assignment: CDR1 SGHVS and CDR2 FNYEAQ. This CDR3 is built from 15 residues.

The chain employs TRBV7-2 and TRBJ1-2; D is perhaps TRBD1 (5 bases). Germline CDR1 and CDR2: SGHTA and FQGNSA. The CDR3 loop spans 17 amino acids. The V gene lost 2 bases and the J gene lost 3 bases, with 19 bases spanning the gap. The CDR3 DNA follows: TGTGCCAGCAGCTTAATCGTTTGGGGCCGGGACCACTATGGCTACACCTTC. It codes for CASSLIVWGRDHYGYTF. Full variable domain (remainder filled in from reference TRBV7-2 and TRBJ1-2): GAGVSQSPSNKVTEKGKDVELRCDPISGHTALYWYRQSLGQGLEFLIYFQGNSAPDKSGLPSDRFSAERTGGSVSTLTIQRTQQEDSAVYLCASSLIVWGRDHYGYTFGSGTRLTVV.